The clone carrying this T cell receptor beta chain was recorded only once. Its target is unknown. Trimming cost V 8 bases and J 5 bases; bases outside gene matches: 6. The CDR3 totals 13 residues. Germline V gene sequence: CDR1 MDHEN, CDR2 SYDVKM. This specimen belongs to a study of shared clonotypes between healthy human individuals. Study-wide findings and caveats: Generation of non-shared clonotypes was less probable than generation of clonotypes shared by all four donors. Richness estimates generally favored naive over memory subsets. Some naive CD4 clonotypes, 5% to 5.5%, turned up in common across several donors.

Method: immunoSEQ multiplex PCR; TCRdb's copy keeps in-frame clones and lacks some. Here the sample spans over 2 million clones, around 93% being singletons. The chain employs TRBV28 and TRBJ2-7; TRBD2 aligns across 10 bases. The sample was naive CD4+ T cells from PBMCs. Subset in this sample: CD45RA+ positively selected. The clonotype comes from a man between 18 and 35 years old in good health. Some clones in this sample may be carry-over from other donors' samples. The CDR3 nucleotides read TGTGCCAGCGGACTAGCGGTACCTAACGAGCAGTACTTC. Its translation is CASGLAVPNEQYF.